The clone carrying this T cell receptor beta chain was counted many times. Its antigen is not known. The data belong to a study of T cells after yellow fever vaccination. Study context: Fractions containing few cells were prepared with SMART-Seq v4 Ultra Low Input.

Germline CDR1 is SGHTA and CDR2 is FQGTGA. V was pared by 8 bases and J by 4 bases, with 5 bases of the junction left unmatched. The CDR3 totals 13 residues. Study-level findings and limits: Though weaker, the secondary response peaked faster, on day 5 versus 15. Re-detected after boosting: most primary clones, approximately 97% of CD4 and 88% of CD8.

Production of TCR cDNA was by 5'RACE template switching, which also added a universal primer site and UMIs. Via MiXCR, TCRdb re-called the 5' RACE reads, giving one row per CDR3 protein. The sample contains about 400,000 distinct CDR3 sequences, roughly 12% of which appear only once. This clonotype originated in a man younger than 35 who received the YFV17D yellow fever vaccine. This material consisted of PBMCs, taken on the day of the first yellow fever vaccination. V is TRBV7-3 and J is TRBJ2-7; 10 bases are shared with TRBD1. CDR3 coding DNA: TGTGCCAGCTCCGGGACAGGGGAGTACGAGCAGTACTTC. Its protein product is CASSGTGEYEQYF.